In this sample, the clone carrying this TCR beta chain turned up a few times. This record belongs to a study of blood T cells in healthy people across ages. V gave up 2 bases and J gave up 7 bases, with 12 bases separating them. Looked up from germline, CDR1 is KGHSH and CDR2 is LQKENI. The CDR3 is 14 amino acids. Primers used in a second PCR of about 6 to 11 cycles were a sample-barcoded 5' primer and a J-beta primer mix. Using its own MiXCR run on the 5' RACE reads, TCRdb lists one record per CDR3 protein. The data show around 970,000 distinct CDR3 sequences, just over 50% seen once. V is TRBV18 and J is TRBJ1-5; D is perhaps TRBD1 (6 bases). Sequenced material: blood. This receptor was identified in a woman in her fifties or sixties in good health. CDR3 region: CASSPRRDKQPQHF. The CDR3, as DNA: TGTGCCAGCTCACCAAGGCGGGACAAACAGCCCCAGCATTTT.